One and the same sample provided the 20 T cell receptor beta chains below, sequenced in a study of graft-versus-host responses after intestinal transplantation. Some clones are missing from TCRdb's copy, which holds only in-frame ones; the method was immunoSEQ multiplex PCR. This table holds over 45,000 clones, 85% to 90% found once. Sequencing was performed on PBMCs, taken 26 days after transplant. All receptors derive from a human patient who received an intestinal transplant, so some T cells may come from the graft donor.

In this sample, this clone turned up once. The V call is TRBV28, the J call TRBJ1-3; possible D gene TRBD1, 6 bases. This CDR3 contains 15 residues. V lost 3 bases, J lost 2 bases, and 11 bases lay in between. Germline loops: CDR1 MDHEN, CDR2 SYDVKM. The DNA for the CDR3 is TGTGCCAGCAGTTTCCGGGCAGGGGCTGGAAACACCATATATTTT. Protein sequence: CASSFRAGAGNTIYF.

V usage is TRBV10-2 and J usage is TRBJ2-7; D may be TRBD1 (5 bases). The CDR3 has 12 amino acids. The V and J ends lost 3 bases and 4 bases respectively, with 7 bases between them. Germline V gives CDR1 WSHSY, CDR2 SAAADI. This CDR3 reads CASSDRAYEQYF. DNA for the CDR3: TGCGCCAGCAGTGACAGGGCTTACGAGCAGTACTTC.

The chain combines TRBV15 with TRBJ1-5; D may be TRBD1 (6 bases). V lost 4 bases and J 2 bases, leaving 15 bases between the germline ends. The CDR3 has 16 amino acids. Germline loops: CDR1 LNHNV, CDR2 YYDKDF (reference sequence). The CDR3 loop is CATSTEGHYGNQPQHF. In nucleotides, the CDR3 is TGTGCCACCAGCACCGAGGGACACTATGGCAATCAGCCCCAGCATTTT.

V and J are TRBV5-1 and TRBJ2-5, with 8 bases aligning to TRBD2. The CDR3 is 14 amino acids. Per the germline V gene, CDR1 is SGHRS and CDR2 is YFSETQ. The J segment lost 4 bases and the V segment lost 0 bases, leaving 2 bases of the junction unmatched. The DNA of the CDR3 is TGCGCCAGCAGCTTGGCGGGGGGGAGAGAGACCCAGTACTTC. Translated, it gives CASSLAGGRETQYF.

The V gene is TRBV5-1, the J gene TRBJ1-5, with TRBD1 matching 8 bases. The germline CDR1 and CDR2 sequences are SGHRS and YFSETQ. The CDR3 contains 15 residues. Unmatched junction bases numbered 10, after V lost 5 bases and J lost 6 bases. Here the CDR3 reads CASSPMTGAGQPQHF. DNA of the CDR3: TGCGCCAGCAGTCCGATGACAGGGGCGGGTCAGCCCCAGCATTTT.

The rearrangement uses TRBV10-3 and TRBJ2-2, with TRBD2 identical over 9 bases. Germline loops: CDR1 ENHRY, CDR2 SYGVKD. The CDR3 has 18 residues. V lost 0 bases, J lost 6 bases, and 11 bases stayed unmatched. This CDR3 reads CAISESTPSSGAAGELFF. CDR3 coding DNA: TGTGCCATCAGTGAGTCGACCCCCTCTAGCGGGGCGGCCGGGGAGCTGTTTTTT.

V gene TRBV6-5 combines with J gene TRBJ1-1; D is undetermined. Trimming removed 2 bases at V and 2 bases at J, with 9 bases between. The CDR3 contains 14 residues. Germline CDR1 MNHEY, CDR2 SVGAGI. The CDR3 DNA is TGTGCCAGCAGTTACGGCAGCGAAAACACTGAAGCTTTCTTT. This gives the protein CASSYGSENTEAFF.

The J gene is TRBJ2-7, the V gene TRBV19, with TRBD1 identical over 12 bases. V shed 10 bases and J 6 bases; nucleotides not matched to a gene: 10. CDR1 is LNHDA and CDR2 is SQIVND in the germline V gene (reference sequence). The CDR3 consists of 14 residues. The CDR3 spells CATSPGTGGREQYF. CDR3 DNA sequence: TGTGCCACCTCCCCCGGGACAGGGGGCCGCGAGCAGTACTTC.

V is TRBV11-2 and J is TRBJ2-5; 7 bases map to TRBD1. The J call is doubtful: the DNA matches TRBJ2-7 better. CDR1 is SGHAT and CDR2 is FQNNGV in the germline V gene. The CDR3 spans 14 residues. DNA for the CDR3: TGTGCCAGCAGCTCCGACAGGGAAAGGTACGAGCAGTACTTC. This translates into CASSSDRERYEQYF.

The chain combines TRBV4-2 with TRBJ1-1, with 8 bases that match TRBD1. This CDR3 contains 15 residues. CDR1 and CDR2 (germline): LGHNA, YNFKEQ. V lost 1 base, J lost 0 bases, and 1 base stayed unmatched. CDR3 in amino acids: CASSQGDRLNTEAFF. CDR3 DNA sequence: TGTGCCAGCAGCCAAGGGGACAGGCTGAACACTGAAGCTTTCTTT.

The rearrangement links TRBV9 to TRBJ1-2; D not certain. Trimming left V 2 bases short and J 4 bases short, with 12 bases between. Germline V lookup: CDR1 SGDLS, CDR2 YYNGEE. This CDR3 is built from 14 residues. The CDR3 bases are TGTGCCAGCAGCGTCGACATGGTGGGCTATGGCTACACCTTC. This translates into CASSVDMVGYGYTF.

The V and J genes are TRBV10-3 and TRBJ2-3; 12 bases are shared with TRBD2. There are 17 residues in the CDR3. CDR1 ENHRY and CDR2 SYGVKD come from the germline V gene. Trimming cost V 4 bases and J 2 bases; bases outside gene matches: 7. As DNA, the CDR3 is TGTGCCATCAGTGGCAGGGCTAGCGGGGGGGACACAGATACGCAGTATTTT. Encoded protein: CAISGRASGGDTDTQYF.

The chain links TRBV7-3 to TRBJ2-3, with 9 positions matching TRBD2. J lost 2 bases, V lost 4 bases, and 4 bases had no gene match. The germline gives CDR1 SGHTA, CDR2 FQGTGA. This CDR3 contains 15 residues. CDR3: CASSSSGENTDTQYF. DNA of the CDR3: TGTGCCAGCAGCTCTAGCGGGGAGAACACAGATACGCAGTATTTT.

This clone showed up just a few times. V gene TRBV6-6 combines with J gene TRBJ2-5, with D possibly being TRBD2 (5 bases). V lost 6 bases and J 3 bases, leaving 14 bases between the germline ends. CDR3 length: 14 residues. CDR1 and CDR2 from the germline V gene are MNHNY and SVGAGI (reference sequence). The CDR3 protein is CASRQITREETQYF. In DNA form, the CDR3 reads TGTGCCAGCAGGCAGATAACTAGGGAAGAGACCCAGTACTTC.

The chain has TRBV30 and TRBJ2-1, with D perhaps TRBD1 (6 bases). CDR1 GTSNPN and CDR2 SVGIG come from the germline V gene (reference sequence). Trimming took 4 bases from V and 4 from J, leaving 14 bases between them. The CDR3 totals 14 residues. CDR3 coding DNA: TGTGCCTGGATTAGGGGGACACCTTACAATGAGCAGTTCTTC. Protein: CAWIRGTPYNEQFF.

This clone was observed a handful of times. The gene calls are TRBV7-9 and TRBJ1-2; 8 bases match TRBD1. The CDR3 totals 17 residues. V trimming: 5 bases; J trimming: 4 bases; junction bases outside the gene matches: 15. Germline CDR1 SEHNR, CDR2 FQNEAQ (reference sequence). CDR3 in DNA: TGTGCCAGCAGCCCCTCCAGGACGGGCAGGGGGCCCTATGGCTACACCTTC. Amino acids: CASSPSRTGRGPYGYTF.

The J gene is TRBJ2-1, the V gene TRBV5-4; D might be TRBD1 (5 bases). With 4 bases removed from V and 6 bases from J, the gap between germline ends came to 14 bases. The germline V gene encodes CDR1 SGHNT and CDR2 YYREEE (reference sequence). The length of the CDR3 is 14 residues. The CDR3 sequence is CASSMLGAANEQFF. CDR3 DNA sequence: TGTGCCAGCAGCATGCTTGGGGCAGCCAATGAGCAGTTCTTC.

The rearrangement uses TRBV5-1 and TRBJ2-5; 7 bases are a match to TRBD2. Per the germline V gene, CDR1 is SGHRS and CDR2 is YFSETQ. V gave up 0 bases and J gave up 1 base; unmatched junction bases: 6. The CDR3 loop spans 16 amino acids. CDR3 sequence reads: CASSLEISGPQETQYF. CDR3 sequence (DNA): TGCGCCAGCAGCTTGGAAATTAGCGGGCCCCAAGAGACCCAGTACTTC. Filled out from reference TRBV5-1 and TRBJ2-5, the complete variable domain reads KAGVTQTPRYLIKTRGQQVTLSCSPISGHRSVSWYQQTPGQGLQFLFEYFSETQRNKGNFPGRFSGRQFSNSRSEMNVSTLELGDSALYLCASSLEISGPQETQYFGPGTRLLVL.

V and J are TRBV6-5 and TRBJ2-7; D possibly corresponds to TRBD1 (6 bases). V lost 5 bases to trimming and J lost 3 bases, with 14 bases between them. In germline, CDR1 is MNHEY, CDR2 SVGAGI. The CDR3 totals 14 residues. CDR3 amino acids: CASSEWQGYYEQYV. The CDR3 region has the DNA TGTGCCAGCAGTGAATGGCAGGGGTACTACGAGCAGTACGTC.

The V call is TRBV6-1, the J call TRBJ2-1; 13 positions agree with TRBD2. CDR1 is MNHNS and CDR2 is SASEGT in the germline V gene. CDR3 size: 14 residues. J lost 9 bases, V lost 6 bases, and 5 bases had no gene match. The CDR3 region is CASRRLAGGSEQFF. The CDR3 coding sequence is TGTGCCAGCAGGAGACTAGCGGGAGGTAGTGAGCAGTTCTTC.